The text below deals with one TCR beta chain. The record originates from a study of radiation and T cells in renal cell carcinoma. TCRdb's table, derived via immunoSEQ multiplex PCR, lists solely in-frame clones and lacks some. The table records 70,000 to 80,000 clones, approximately 83% of them present only once. Documented time point: blood 2 weeks post-SBRT. Treatment denoted: 15 Gy SBRT to primary tumor, nephrectomy 4 weeks later. Blood was sampled at baseline, 2 weeks and 4 weeks after SBRT. The patient's renal cell carcinoma had clear cell pathology. This receptor was taken from a woman in her 50s with renal cell carcinoma. Specimen: blood, collected from a patient whose treatment included radiotherapy and nephrectomy.

CDR3 coding DNA: TGTGCCAGCAGCCGGGGACACCAGACCTACGAGCAGTACTTC. This gives the protein CASSRGHQTYEQYF. The chain carries TRBV11-2 and TRBJ2-7; tentatively, D is TRBD1 (6 bases). This CDR3 region has 14 residues. Germline V CDR1 and CDR2: SGHAT, FQNNGV. V lost 5 bases, J lost 2 bases, and 13 bases lay in between.